Listed here are 19 T cell receptor beta chains from one sample, sequenced in a study of blood T cell repertoires in COVID-19 (TCRdb year 2020). The protocol used for the library was the immunoSEQ multiplex PCR assay. TCRdb carries this immuneACCESS record with in-frame sequences only. Its versions omit some clonotypes, under half of them owing to an unresolved V gene in the studies checked, with the rest unexplained. The sample records more than 200,000 clones, about 87% of which are singletons. The ten largest account for roughly 5% of the sample. The sample consisted of peripheral blood. The receptors were sampled from a woman between 55 and 75 years old with COVID-19, enrolled during active disease.

This clone was picked up a small number of times. V gene TRBV5-1 combines with J gene TRBJ2-7; 11 bases are a match to TRBD2. V lost 1 base, J lost 1 base, and 7 bases stayed unmatched. The germline V gene encodes CDR1 SGHRS and CDR2 YFSETQ. The length of the CDR3 is 17 residues. This CDR3 reads CASSLRGLAGYSYEQYF. The CDR3 nucleotides read TGCGCCAGCAGCTTGAGAGGACTAGCGGGTTATTCCTACGAGCAGTACTTC. The full variable domain, completed using reference TRBV5-1 and TRBJ2-7, is KAGVTQTPRYLIKTRGQQVTLSCSPISGHRSVSWYQQTPGQGLQFLFEYFSETQRNKGNFPGRFSGRQFSNSRSEMNVSTLELGDSALYLCASSLRGLAGYSYEQYFGPGTRLTVT.

In DNA form, the CDR3 reads TGTGCCACCAGGGAGTACCAAGAGACCCAGTACTTC. Amino acids: CATREYQETQYF. The rearrangement joins TRBV2 to TRBJ2-5; D might be TRBD1 or TRBD2, each matching 5 bases. Germline assignment: CDR1 SNHLY and CDR2 FYNNEI. The ends were cut back, 10 bases at V and 0 bases at J, with 9 bases in the middle. The CDR3 runs 12 residues.

V and J are TRBV19 and TRBJ1-4; 9 bases align to TRBD1. The CDR3 extends over 15 amino acids. Germline values: CDR1 LNHDA, CDR2 SQIVND (reference sequence). The V and J ends lost 4 bases and 5 bases, in that order; junction bases with no gene match: 5. The CDR3 sequence is CASSTIGTGNEKLFF. Written as DNA, the CDR3 is TGTGCCAGTAGTACTATCGGGACAGGGAATGAAAAACTGTTTTTT.

The V call is TRBV2, the J call TRBJ2-3; 12 bases are a match to TRBD2. V gave up 2 bases and J gave up 2 bases; unmatched junction bases: 2. CDR1 SNHLY and CDR2 FYNNEI come from the germline V gene. The CDR3 contains 16 residues. CDR3 nucleotides: TGTGCCAGCAGTGAACTAGCGGGAGGGCACACAGATACGCAGTATTTT. Translated: CASSELAGGHTDTQYF.

The V and J genes are TRBV7-9 and TRBJ1-1; 8 nucleotides line up with TRBD1. Germline CDR1 SEHNR, CDR2 FQNEAQ (reference sequence). The junction had 5 bases not matched to a gene; V was cut back by 1 base and J by 10 bases. The CDR3 length is 13 residues. For the CDR3, the DNA is TGTGCCAGCAGCTTAGGGCAGGGGGCTCGAGCTTTCTTT. It is translated as CASSLGQGARAFF.

The rearrangement links TRBV19 to TRBJ1-5; 10 bases fit TRBD1. Germline assignment: CDR1 LNHDA and CDR2 SQIVND (reference sequence). V shed 5 bases, J shed 2 bases, and the junction held 6 bases outside the gene matches. This CDR3 is built from 16 residues. The CDR3 here is CASSLGQGYGNQPQHF. The CDR3 DNA reads as TGTGCCAGTAGTCTGGGACAGGGGTATGGCAATCAGCCCCAGCATTTT.

This clone was seen a single time. The rearrangement links TRBV6-5 to TRBJ2-2; D not certain. The V end was cut by 0 bases, the J end by 7 bases, with 12 bases between. The CDR3 extends over 15 amino acids. Per germline, CDR1 MNHEY and CDR2 SVGAGI. CDR3 in amino acids: CASSYSGPVGGELFF. As DNA, the CDR3 is TGTGCCAGCAGTTACTCGGGCCCGGTGGGCGGGGAGCTGTTTTTT.

V usage is TRBV6-2 or TRBV6-3 and J usage is TRBJ1-5, with D possibly TRBD1 on 5 matching bases. This CDR3 spans 14 amino acids. Germline-derived CDR1 and CDR2 are MNHEY and SVGEGT. Deletions cut 2 bases from V and 4 bases from J, with 9 bases between. The CDR3 sequence: CASSYGGGNQPQHF. As DNA, the CDR3 is TGTGCCAGCAGTTACGGTGGGGGGAATCAGCCCCAGCATTTT.

The gene calls are TRBV5-6 and TRBJ2-3, with D possibly being TRBD2 (5 bases). V dropped 2 bases and J dropped 2 bases, with 12 bases sitting between them. The germline gives CDR1 SGHDT, CDR2 YYEEEE. The CDR3 contains 15 residues. CDR3 residues: CASSLRTGHTDTQYF. The DNA for the CDR3 is TGTGCCAGCAGCTTAAGGACTGGCCACACAGATACGCAGTATTTT.

The chain links TRBV4-3 to TRBJ2-3; 7 nucleotides agree with TRBD2. The V gene end was trimmed by 3 bases and the J gene end by 9 bases; junction bases not matched to a gene: 0. Germline V lookup: CDR1 LGHNA, CDR2 YSLEER. The CDR3 is made up of 11 amino acids. The CDR3 region is CASSQGGTQYF. The CDR3 DNA reads TGCGCCAGCAGCCAGGGGGGGACGCAGTATTTT.

The chain links TRBV6-5 to TRBJ2-3, with a weak D call TRBD2 (5 bases). Trimming pared 8 bases from V and 0 bases from J, leaving 15 bases between. Germline values: CDR1 MNHEY, CDR2 SVGAGI. The CDR3 runs 15 residues. The CDR3 reads CASGLGQSSTDTQYF. The DNA for the CDR3 is TGTGCCAGCGGACTCGGGCAGTCTAGCACAGATACGCAGTATTTT.

The genes are TRBV7-9 and TRBJ2-5; 12 bases align to TRBD2. In germline, CDR1 is SEHNR, CDR2 FQNEAQ (reference sequence). CDR3 length equals 15 residues. V was pared by 4 bases and J by 5 bases, with 5 bases of the junction left unmatched. The DNA of the CDR3 is TGTGCCAGCAGCTCGACTAGCGGGAGTAAGGAGACCCAGTACTTC. This gives the protein CASSSTSGSKETQYF.

The CDR3 region has the DNA TGTGCCAGCAGTGGACAGGGGGCTTCTGACACCTTC. Protein: CASSGQGASDTF. The rearrangement uses TRBV6-2 or TRBV6-3 and TRBJ1-2; 11 nucleotides align to TRBD1. Trimming removed 5 bases from V and 12 bases from J; junction bases left unmatched: 5. The length of the CDR3 is 12 residues. Germline CDR1 reads MNHEY; CDR2 reads SVGEGT.

V gene TRBV28 combines with J gene TRBJ2-7, with a weak D call TRBD1 (6 bases). Germline lookup yields CDR1 MDHEN and CDR2 SYDVKM. V lost 4 bases, J lost 0 bases, and 10 bases lay in between. This CDR3 contains 14 residues. The CDR3 region has the DNA TGTGCCAGCAGTTCCACAGGGAACTCCTACGAGCAGTACTTC. This encodes CASSSTGNSYEQYF.

The V and J genes are TRBV7-2 and TRBJ1-6; tentatively, D is TRBD1 (6 bases). The CDR3 runs 19 residues. V lost 5 bases and J 10 bases, leaving 30 bases between the germline ends. Germline V lookup: CDR1 SGHTA, CDR2 FQGNSA. The CDR3 loop reads CASSQPRGNDLSPNSPLHF. In DNA, the CDR3 is TGTGCCAGCAGCCAACCAAGGGGGAATGACCTAAGTCCTAACTCACCCCTCCACTTT.

This chain uses TRBV29-1 with TRBJ1-5; perhaps TRBD1 as D (5 bases). With 4 bases removed from V and 7 bases from J, the gap between germline ends came to 14 bases. Germline V gives CDR1 SQVTM, CDR2 ANQGSEA. The CDR3 is 13 residues long. CDR3 DNA: TGCAGCGTTGGGGAGGGGAAGGGCCAGCCCCAGCATTTT. Translated, it gives CSVGEGKGQPQHF.

The chain joins TRBV15 to TRBJ2-7; TRBD1 is a possible D gene (6 bases). The length of the CDR3 is 16 residues. Germline assignment: CDR1 LNHNV and CDR2 YYDKDF (reference sequence). Between the trimmed V and J ends, which lost 4 bases and 2 bases, there was a span of 18 bases. CDR3 in amino acids: CATSTWTAQNAYEQYF. In nucleotides, the CDR3 is TGTGCCACCAGCACATGGACAGCCCAGAACGCCTACGAGCAGTACTTC.

This clone showed up just once. CDR3 amino acids: CASSSTGTGRPQHF. The DNA for the CDR3 is TGTGCCAGCAGTTCCACCGGGACAGGGCGGCCCCAGCATTTT. V usage is TRBV6-1 and J usage is TRBJ1-5; 9 bases fit TRBD1. Losses at the gene ends were 5 bases for V and 9 bases for J; bases not matched to a gene: 8. The CDR3 totals 14 residues. Germline CDR1 is MNHNS and CDR2 is SASEGT.

The chain is built from TRBV11-2 and TRBJ2-2, with no clear D. Germline CDR1 and CDR2: SGHAT and FQNNGV. The CDR3 has 16 amino acids. Trimming shortened V by 0 bases and J by 3 bases, and 11 bases separated the two germline ends. The CDR3, as DNA: TGTGCCAGCAGCTTAGATTGGGCGACCTACACCGGGGAGCTGTTTTTT. As protein: CASSLDWATYTGELFF.